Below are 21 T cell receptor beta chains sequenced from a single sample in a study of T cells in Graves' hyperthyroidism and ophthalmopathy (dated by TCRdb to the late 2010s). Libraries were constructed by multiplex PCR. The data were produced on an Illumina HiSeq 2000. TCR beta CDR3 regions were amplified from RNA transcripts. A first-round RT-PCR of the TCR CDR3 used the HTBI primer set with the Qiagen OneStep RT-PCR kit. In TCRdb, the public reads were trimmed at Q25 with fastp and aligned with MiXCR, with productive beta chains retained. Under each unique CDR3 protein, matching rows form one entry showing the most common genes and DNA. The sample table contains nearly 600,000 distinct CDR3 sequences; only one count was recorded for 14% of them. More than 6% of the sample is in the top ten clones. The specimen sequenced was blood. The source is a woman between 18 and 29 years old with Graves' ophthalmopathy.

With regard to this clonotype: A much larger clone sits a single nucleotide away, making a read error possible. CDR3 region: CSARDLDGGSYGYTF. The DNA for the CDR3 is TGCAGTGCTAGAGACTTGGACGGGGGGTCCTATGGCTACACCTTC. The chain recombines TRBV20-1 with TRBJ1-2; D perhaps matches TRBD1 (5 bases). Between the trimmed V and J ends, which lost 0 bases and 4 bases, there was a span of 15 bases. Germline V CDR1 and CDR2: DFQATT, SNEGSKA (reference sequence). There are 15 residues in the CDR3.

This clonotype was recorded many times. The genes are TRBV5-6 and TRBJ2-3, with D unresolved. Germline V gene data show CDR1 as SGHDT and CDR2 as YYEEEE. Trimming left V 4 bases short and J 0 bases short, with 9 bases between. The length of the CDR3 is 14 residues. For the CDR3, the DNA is TGTGCCAGCAGCAGCCGTTCTAGCACAGATACGCAGTATTTT. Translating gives CASSSRSSTDTQYF.

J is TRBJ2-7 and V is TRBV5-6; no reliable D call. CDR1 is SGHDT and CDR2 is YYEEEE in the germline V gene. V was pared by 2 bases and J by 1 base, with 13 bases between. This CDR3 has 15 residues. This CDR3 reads CASSLSGTRSYEQYF. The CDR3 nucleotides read TGTGCCAGCAGCTTATCTGGCACCCGATCCTACGAGCAGTACTTC.

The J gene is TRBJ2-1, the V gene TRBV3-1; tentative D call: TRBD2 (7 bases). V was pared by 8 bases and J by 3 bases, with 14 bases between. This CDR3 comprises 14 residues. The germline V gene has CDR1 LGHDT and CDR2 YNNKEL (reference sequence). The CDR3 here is CASVGGAYYNEQFF. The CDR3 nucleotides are TGTGCCAGCGTGGGGGGGGCATACTACAATGAGCAGTTCTTC.

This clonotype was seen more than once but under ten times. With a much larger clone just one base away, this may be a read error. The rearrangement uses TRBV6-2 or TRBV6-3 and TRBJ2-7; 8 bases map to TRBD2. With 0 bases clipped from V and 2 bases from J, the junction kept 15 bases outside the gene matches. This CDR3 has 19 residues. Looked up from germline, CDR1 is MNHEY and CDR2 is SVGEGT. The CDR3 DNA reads TGTGCCAGCAGTTACTCGACTCTCAGGACTAGCAGAACCCCCTACGAGCAGTACTTC. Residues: CASSYSTLRTSRTPYEQYF.

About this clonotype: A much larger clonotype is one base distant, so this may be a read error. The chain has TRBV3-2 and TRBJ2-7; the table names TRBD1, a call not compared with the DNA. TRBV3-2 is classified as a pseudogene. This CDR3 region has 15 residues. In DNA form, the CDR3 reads TGTGCCAGCAGCCACAATCCCGGGGGGCTTGGTGAGCAGTACTTC. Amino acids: CASSHNPGGLGEQYF.

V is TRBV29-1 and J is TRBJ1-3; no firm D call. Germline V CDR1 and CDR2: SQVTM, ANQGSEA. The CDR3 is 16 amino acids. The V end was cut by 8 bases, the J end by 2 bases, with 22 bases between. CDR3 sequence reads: CSTLAGRAGAGNTIYF. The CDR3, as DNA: TGCAGCACTCTGGCGGGGAGGGCAGGTGCTGGAAACACCATATATTTT.

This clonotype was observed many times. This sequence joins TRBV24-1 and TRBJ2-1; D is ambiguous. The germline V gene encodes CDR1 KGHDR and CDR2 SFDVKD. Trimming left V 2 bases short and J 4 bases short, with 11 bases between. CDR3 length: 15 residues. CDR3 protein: CATSDSSLWYNEQFF. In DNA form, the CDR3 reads TGTGCCACCAGTGATTCCAGTTTATGGTACAATGAGCAGTTCTTC.

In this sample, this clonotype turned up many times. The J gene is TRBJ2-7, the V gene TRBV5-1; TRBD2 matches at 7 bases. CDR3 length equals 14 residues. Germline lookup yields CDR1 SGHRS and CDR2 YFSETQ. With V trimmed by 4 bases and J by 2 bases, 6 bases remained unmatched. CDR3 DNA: TGCGCCAGCAGCGACCCTAGCGGAGCCTACGAGCAGTACTTC. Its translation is CASSDPSGAYEQYF.

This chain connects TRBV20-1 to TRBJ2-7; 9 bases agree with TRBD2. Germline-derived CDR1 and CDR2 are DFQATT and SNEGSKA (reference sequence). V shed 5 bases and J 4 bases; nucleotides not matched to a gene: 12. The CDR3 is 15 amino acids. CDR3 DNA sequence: TGCAGTGCTCCTATAGCGGGAGTGTCGTCTTACGAGCAGTACTTC. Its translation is CSAPIAGVSSYEQYF.

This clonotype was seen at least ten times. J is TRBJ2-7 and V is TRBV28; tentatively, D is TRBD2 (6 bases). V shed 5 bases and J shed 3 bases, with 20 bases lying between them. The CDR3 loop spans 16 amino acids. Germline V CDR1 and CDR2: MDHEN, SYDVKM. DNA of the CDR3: TGTGCCAGCAGTCCTCCACGGACTAAAAGCGTCTACGAGCAGTACTTC. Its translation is CASSPPRTKSVYEQYF.

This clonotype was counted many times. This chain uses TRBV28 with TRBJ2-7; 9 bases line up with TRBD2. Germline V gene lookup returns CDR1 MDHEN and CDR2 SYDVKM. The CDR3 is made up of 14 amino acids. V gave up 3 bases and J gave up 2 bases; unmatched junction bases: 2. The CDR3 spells CASSFAGGTYEQYF. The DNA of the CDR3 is TGTGCCAGCAGTTTCGCGGGAGGGACCTACGAGCAGTACTTC.

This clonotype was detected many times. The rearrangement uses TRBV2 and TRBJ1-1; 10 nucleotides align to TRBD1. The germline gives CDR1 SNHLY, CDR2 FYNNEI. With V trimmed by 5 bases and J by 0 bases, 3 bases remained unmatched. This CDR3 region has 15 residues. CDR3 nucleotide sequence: TGTGCCAGCAGTACGACAGGGGGCATGAACACTGAAGCTTTCTTT. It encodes CASSTTGGMNTEAFF.

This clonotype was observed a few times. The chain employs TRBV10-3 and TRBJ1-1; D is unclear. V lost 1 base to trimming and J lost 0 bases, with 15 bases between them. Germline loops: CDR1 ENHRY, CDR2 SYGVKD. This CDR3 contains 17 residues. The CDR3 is CAISEWHSQNVNTEAFF. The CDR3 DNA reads TGTGCCATCAGTGAGTGGCACAGCCAAAACGTGAACACTGAAGCTTTCTTT.

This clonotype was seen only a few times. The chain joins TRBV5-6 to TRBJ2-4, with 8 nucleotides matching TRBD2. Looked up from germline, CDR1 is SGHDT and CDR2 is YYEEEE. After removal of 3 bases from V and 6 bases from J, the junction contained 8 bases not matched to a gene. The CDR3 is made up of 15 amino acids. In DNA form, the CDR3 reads TGTGCCAGCAGCTCTGGGATTAGCGGGGTAAACATTCAGTACTTC. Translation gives CASSSGISGVNIQYF.

The CDR3 region has the DNA TGCAGCGTTGAGCTGGGACAGGGGGCAGCTCACGAGCAGTACTTC. Translation: CSVELGQGAAHEQYF. The chain carries TRBV29-1 and TRBJ2-7; 12 nucleotides match TRBD1. J gave up 5 bases and V 3 bases, and 8 bases lay outside the gene matches. The CDR3 is 15 residues long. In germline, CDR1 is SQVTM, CDR2 ANQGSEA.

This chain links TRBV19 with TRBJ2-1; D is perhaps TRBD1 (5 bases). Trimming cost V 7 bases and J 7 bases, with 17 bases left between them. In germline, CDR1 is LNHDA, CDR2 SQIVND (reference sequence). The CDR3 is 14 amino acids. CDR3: CASTADKGSNEQFF. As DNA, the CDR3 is TGTGCCAGTACCGCGGACAAGGGCTCTAATGAGCAGTTCTTC.

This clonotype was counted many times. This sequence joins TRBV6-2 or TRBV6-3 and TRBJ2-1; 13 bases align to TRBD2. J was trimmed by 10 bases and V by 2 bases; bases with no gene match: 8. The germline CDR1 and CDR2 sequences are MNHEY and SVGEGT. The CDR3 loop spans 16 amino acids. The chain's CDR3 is CASSYGGLAGEKEQFF. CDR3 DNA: TGTGCCAGCAGTTACGGCGGACTAGCGGGAGAAAAGGAGCAGTTCTTC.

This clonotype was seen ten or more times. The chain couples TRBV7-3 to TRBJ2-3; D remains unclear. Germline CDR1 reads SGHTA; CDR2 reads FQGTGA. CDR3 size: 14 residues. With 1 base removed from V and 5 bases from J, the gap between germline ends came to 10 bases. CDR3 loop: CASSLNPSKDTQYF. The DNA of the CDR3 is TGTGCCAGCAGCTTAAATCCTAGTAAAGATACGCAGTATTTT.

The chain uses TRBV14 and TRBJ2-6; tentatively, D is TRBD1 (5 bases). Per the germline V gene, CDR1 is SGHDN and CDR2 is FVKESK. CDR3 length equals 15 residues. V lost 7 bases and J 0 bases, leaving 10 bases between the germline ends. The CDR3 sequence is CASTNRYSGANVLTF. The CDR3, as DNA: TGTGCCAGCACGAACAGGTACTCTGGGGCCAACGTCCTGACTTTC.

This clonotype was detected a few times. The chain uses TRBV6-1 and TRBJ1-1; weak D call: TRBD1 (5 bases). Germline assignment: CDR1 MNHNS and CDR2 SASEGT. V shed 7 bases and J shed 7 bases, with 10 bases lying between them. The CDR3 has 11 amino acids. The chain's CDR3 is CASIRTGEAFF. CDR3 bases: TGTGCCAGCATCCGAACAGGTGAAGCTTTCTTT.